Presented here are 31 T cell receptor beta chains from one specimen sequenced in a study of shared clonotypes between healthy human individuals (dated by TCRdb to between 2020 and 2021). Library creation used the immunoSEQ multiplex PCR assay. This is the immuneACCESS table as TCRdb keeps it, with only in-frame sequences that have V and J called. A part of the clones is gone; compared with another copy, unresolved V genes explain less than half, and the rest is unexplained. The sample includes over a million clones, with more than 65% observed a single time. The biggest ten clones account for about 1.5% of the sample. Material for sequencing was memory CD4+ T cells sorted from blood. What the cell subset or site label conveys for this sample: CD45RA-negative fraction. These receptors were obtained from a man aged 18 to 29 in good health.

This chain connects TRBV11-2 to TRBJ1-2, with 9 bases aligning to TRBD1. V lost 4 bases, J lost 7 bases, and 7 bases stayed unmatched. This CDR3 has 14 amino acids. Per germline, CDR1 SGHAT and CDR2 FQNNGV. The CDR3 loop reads CASSSFTGGGGYTF. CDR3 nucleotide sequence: TGTGCCAGCAGCTCATTTACAGGGGGCGGTGGCTACACCTTC.

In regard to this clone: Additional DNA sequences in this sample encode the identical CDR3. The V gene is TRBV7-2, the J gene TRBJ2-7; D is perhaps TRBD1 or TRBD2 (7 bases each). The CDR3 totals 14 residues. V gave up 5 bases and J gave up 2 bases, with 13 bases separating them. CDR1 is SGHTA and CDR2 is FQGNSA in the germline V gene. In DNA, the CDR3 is TGTGCCAGCAGCCCCAGGGGGGGGACCTACGAGCAGTACTTC. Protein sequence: CASSPRGGTYEQYF.

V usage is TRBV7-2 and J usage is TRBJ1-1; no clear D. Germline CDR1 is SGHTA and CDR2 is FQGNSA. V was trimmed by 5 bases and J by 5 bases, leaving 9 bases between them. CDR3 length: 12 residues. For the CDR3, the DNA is TGTGCCAGCAGCCCCGACGCGACTGAAGCTTTCTTT. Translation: CASSPDATEAFF.

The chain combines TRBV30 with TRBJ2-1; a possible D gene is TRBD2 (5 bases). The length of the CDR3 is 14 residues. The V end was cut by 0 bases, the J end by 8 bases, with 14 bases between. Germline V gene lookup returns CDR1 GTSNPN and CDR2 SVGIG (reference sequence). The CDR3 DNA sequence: TGTGCCTGGAGTGTACAATTCGGGATCTATGAGCAGTTCTTC. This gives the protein CAWSVQFGIYEQFF.

CDR3 protein: CASSAIDSYNSPLHF. In nucleotides, the CDR3 is TGTGCCAGCAGTGCAATAGACAGCTATAATTCACCCCTCCACTTT. The chain is built from TRBV6-4 and TRBJ1-6, with D possibly being TRBD1 (5 bases). V was clipped by 4 bases and J by 3 bases, with 10 bases between them. The CDR3 contains 15 residues. Germline V gives CDR1 MRHNA, CDR2 SNTAGT.

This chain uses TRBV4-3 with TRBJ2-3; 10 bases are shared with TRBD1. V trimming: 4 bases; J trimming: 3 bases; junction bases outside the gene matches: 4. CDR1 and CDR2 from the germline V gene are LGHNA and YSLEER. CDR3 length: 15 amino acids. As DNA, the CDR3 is TGCGCCAGCAGCCGGACGGGACAGGGGACAGATACGCAGTATTTT. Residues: CASSRTGQGTDTQYF.

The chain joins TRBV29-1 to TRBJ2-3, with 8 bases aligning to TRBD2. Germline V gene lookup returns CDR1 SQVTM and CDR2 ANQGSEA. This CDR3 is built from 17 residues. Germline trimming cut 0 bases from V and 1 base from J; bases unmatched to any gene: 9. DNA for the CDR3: TGCAGCGTTGAAGATCGCGAACGGGGGGGTGGCACAGATACGCAGTATTTT. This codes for CSVEDRERGGGTDTQYF.

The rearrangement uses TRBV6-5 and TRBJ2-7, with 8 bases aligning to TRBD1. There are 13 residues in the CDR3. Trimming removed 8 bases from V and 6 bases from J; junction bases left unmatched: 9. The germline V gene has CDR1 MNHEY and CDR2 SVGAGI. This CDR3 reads CASSPPGQGEQYF. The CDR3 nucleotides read TGTGCCAGCTCACCTCCAGGACAGGGCGAGCAGTACTTC.

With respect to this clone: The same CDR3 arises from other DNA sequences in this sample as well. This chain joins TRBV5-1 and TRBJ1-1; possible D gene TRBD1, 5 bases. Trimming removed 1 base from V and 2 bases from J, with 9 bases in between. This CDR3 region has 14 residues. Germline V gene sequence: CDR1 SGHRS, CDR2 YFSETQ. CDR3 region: CASSLQGGNTEAFF. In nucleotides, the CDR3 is TGCGCCAGCAGCTTGCAGGGCGGAAACACTGAAGCTTTCTTT.

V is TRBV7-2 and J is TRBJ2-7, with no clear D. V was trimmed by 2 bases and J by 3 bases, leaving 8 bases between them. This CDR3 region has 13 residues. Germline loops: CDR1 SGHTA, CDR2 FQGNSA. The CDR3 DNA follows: TGTGCCAGCAGCTTAAATTGGGGCTACGAGCAGTACTTC. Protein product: CASSLNWGYEQYF.

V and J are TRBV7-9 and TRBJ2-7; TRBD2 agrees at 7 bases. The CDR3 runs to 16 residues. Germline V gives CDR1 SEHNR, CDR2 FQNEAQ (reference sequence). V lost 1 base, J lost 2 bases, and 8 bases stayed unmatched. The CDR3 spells CASSLVVGGSTYEQYF. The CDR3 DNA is TGTGCCAGCAGCTTAGTCGTCGGGGGGTCCACCTACGAGCAGTACTTC. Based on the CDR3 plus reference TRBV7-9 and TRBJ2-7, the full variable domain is DTGVSQNPRHKITKRGQNVTFRCDPISEHNRLYWYRQTLGQGPEFLTYFQNEAQLEKSRLLSDRFSAERPKGSFSTLEIQRTEQGDSAMYLCASSLVVGGSTYEQYFGPGTRLTVT.

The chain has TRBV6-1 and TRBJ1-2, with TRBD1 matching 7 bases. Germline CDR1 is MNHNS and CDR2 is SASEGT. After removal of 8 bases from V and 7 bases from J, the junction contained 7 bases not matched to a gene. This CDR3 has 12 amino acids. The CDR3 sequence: CASAGQSIGYTF. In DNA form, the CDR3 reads TGTGCCAGCGCGGGACAGTCAATTGGCTACACCTTC.

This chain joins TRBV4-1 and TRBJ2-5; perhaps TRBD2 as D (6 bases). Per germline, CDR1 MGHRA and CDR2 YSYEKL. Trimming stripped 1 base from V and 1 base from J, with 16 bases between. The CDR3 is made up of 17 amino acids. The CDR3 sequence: CASSQGGSGTFQETQYF. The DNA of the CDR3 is TGCGCCAGCAGCCAAGGTGGTAGCGGAACCTTCCAAGAGACCCAGTACTTC.

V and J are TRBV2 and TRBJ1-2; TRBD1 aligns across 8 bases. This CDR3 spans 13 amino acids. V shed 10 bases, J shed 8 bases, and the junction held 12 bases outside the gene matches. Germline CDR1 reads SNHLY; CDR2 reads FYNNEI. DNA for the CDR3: TGTGCCACCGCAGAGGAGTACAGGGGGGGCTACACCTTC. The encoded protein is CATAEEYRGGYTF.

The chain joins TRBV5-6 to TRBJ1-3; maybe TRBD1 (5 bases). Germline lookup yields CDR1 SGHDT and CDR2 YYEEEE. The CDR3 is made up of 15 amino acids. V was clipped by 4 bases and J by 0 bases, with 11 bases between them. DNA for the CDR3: TGTGCCAGCAGCCCGGGACGGATCTCTGGAAACACCATATATTTT. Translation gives CASSPGRISGNTIYF.

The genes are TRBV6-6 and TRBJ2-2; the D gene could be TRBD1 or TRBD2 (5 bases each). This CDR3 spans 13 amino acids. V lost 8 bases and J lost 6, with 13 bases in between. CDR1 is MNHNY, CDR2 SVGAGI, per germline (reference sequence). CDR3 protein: CASQGRDPGELFF. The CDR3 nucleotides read TGTGCCAGCCAGGGAAGGGACCCCGGGGAGCTGTTTTTT.

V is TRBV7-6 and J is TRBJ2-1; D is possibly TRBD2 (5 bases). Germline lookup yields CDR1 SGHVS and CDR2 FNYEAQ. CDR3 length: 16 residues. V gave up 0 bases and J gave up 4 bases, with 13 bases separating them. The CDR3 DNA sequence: TGTGCCAGCAGCTTAGCCCCTTTAGCGTCTTACAATGAGCAGTTCTTC. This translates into CASSLAPLASYNEQFF.

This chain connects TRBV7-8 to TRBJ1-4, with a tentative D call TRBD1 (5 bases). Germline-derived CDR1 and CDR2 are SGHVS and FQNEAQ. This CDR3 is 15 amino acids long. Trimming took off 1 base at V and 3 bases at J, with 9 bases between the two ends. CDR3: CASSLGRVANEKLFF. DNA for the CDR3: TGTGCCAGCAGCTTAGGCAGGGTGGCTAATGAAAAACTGTTTTTT.

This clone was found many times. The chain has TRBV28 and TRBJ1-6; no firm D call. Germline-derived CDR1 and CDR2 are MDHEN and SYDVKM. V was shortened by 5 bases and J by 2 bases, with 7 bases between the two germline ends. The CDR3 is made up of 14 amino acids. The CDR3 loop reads CASSGEAYNSPLHF. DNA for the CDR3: TGTGCCAGCAGTGGGGAAGCCTATAATTCACCCCTCCACTTT.

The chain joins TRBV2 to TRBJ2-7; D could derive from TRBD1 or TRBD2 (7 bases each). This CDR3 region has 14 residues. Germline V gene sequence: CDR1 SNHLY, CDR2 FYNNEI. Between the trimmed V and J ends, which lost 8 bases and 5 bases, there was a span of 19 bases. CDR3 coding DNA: TGTGCCAGCCGGGAGGACAGGTATGGCGACGAGCAGTACTTC. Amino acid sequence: CASREDRYGDEQYF.

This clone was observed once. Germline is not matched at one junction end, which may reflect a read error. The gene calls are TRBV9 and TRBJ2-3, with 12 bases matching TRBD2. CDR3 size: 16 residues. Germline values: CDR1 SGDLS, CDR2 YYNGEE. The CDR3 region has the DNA TGTGCCAGCACCGTAGGGACTAGCGGGTCCACAGATACGCAGTATTTT. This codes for CASTVGTSGSTDTQYF.

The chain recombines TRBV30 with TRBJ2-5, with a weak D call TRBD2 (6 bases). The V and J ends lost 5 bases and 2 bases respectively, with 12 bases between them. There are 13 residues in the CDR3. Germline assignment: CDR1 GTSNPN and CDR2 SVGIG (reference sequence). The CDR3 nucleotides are TGTGCCTGGGCACGGGGGATACAAGAGACCCAGTACTTC. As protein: CAWARGIQETQYF.

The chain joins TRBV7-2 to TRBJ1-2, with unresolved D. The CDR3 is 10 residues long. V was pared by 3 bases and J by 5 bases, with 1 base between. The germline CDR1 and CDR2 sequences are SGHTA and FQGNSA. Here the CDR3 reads CASSLYGYTF. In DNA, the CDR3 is TGTGCCAGCAGCTTGTATGGCTACACCTTC.

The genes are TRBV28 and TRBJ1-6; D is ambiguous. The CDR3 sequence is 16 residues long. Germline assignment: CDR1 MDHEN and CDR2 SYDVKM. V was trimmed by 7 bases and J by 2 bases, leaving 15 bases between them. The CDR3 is CASKEGGNAYNSPLHF. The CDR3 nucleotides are TGTGCCAGCAAGGAGGGAGGGAACGCCTATAATTCACCCCTCCACTTT.

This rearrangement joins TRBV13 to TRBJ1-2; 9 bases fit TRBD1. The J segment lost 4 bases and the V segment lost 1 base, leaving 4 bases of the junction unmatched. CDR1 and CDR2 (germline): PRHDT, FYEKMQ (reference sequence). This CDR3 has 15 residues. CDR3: CASSLDRGLSYGYTF. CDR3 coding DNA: TGTGCCAGCAGCTTAGACAGGGGGCTTTCCTATGGCTACACCTTC.

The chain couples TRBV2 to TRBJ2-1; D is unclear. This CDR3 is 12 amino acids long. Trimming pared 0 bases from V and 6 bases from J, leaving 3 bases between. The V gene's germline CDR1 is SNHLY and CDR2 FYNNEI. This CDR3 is CASSEASNEQFF. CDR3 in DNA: TGTGCCAGCAGTGAAGCCAGCAATGAGCAGTTCTTC.

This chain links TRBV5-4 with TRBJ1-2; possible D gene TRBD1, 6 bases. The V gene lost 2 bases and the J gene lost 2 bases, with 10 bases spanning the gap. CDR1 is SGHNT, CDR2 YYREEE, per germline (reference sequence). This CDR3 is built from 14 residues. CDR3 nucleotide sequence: TGTGCCAGCAGCTTAGGGGGACCGAACTATGGCTACACCTTC. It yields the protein CASSLGGPNYGYTF.

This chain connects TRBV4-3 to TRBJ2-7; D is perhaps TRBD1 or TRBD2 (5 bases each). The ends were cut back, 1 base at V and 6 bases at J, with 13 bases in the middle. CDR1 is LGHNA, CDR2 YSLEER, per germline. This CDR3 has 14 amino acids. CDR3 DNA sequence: TGCGCCAGCAGCCAAGGGGGGTCGAGCGCCGAGCAGTACTTC. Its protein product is CASSQGGSSAEQYF.

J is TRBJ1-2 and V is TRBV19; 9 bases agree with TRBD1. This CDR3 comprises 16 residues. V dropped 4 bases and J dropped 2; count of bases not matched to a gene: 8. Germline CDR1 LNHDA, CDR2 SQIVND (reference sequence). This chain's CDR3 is CASSTRTGAGNYGYTF. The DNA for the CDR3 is TGTGCCAGTAGTACTCGGACAGGGGCAGGAAACTATGGCTACACCTTC.

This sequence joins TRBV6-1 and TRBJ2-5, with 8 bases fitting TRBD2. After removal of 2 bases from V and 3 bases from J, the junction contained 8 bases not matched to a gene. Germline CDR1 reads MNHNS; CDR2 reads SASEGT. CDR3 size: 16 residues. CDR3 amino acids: CASSEWSGRGKETQYF. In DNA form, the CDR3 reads TGTGCCAGCAGTGAATGGAGCGGGAGAGGGAAAGAGACCCAGTACTTC.

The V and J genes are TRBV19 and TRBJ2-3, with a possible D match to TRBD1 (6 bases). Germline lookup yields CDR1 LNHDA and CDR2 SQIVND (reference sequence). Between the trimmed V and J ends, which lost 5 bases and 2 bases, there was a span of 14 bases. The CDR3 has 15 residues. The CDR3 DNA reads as TGTGCCAGTAGTGTAACAGGGATCAACACAGATACGCAGTATTTT. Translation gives CASSVTGINTDTQYF.